Below are 10 T cell receptor beta chains sequenced from a single sample in a study of spatial heterogeneity in lung cancer. Stated time point: sample taken at primary tumor resection. Extraction of whole RNA from tumor, nontumor lung or frozen PBMC preceded unsorted sequencing. TCRdb independently ran MiXCR on the 5' RACE reads; one entry per CDR3 protein. This table holds about 86,000 distinct CDR3 sequences, about 12% found once. Material: PBMCs, obtained at surgery. Receptors were obtained from a male donor with early-stage non-small cell lung cancer.

A few counts support this clonotype. The rearrangement links TRBV6-1 to TRBJ2-1, with D perhaps TRBD1 (6 bases). The germline CDR1 and CDR2 sequences are MNHNS and SASEGT. The ends were cut back, 4 bases at V and 3 bases at J, with 13 bases in the middle. The CDR3 is 15 amino acids. CDR3 nucleotide sequence: TGTGCCAGCAGTGCCTCCGGGACAAACTACAATGAGCAGTTCTTC. Protein: CASSASGTNYNEQFF.

This clonotype was seen a handful of times. The V call is TRBV11-2, the J call TRBJ2-1; D unresolved. The CDR3 sequence is 15 residues long. V lost 0 bases to trimming and J lost 2 bases, with 8 bases between them. Looked up from germline, CDR1 is SGHAT and CDR2 is FQNNGV. This chain's CDR3 is CASSLEGNPYNEQFF. CDR3 coding DNA: TGTGCCAGCAGCTTAGAAGGAAATCCCTACAATGAGCAGTTCTTC.

This clonotype turned up a few times. The chain combines TRBV2 with TRBJ1-5; D unclear. CDR3 length equals 12 residues. The V and J ends lost 4 bases and 3 bases respectively, with 4 bases between them. The V gene's germline CDR1 is SNHLY and CDR2 FYNNEI. CDR3 sequence: CASSGNNQPQHF. For the CDR3, the DNA is TGTGCCAGCAGTGGGAACAATCAGCCCCAGCATTTT.

There are many counts of this clonotype. The gene calls are TRBV6-1 and TRBJ2-1; TRBD2 matches 10 bases. Germline assignment: CDR1 MNHNS and CDR2 SASEGT. Germline trimming cut 6 bases from V and 6 bases from J; bases unmatched to any gene: 5. This CDR3 is built from 14 residues. CDR3 loop: CASRIAGGGNEQFF. For the CDR3, the DNA is TGTGCCAGCAGAATAGCGGGGGGAGGCAATGAGCAGTTCTTC.

The DNA of the CDR3 is TGTGCCATCAGTGAAAGAGCGGGAGGAATCGACAATGAGCAGTTCTTC. Translation gives CAISERAGGIDNEQFF. The chain combines TRBV10-3 with TRBJ2-1, with 9 bases matching TRBD2. Germline values: CDR1 ENHRY, CDR2 SYGVKD. The junction had 8 bases not matched to a gene; V was cut back by 3 bases and J by 5 bases. This CDR3 is built from 16 residues.

This chain uses TRBV6-1 with TRBJ2-1, with D perhaps matching TRBD1 (6 bases). The germline V gene encodes CDR1 MNHNS and CDR2 SASEGT. V dropped 8 bases and J dropped 3 bases, with 11 bases sitting between them. This CDR3 contains 13 residues. CDR3 DNA sequence: TGTGCCAGCCTGGACAGCGACTACAATGAGCAGTTCTTC. Encoded protein: CASLDSDYNEQFF.

V is TRBV5-8 and J is TRBJ2-7; a possible D gene is TRBD1 (6 bases). Germline V CDR1 and CDR2: SGHTS, YDEGEE. This CDR3 spans 17 amino acids. V was cut by 8 bases and J by 5 bases, with 29 bases left in between. CDR3 loop: CASPTGLAALSTDEQYF. CDR3 nucleotides: TGTGCCAGTCCTACAGGGTTGGCCGCCCTCTCTACTGACGAGCAGTACTTC.

This sequence joins TRBV5-4 and TRBJ2-1, with 10 bases lining up with TRBD2. The CDR3 loop spans 16 amino acids. With V trimmed by 4 bases and J by 6 bases, 10 bases remained unmatched. CDR1 is SGHNT and CDR2 is YYREEE in the germline V gene (reference sequence). CDR3 nucleotide sequence: TGTGCCAGCAGCCCTCGTAGCGGGGGGATAACCAATGAGCAGTTCTTC. It encodes CASSPRSGGITNEQFF.

This chain joins TRBV5-6 and TRBJ1-2, with D perhaps TRBD1 (6 bases). Per the germline V gene, CDR1 is SGHDT and CDR2 is YYEEEE. Trimming stripped 3 bases from V and 6 bases from J, with 12 bases between. The CDR3 runs to 13 residues. The CDR3 DNA reads as TGTGCCAGCAGCTCAGAGGGGGACCATGGCTACACCTTC. As protein: CASSSEGDHGYTF.

The sample holds many counts of this clonotype. The chain joins TRBV20-1 to TRBJ1-2, with a weak D call TRBD1 (6 bases). CDR3 length: 13 amino acids. The V and J ends lost 6 bases and 2 bases respectively, with 13 bases between them. The germline V gene encodes CDR1 DFQATT and CDR2 SNEGSKA (reference sequence). The DNA of the CDR3 is TGCAGTGCGAATACCGACAGGAACTATGGCTACACCTTC. Translation gives CSANTDRNYGYTF.